This TCR beta chain is from a study of OX40 agonist ivuxolimab in advanced cancers. Study information: Patients' therapy was ivuxolimab, an antibody that acts as an agonist of OX40 (CD134). Those treated in dose escalation had hepatocellular carcinoma, melanoma, renal cell cancer or head and neck cancer.

This CDR3 is 14 amino acids long. V was pared by 5 bases and J by 4 bases, with 13 bases between. Looked up from germline, CDR1 is MGHDK and CDR2 is SYGVNS. General observations from the study: On average, a greater number of expanded clones characterised CD8+ T cells relative to CD4+.

The protocol was immunoSEQ multiplex PCR, while the TCRdb copy is restricted to in-frame clones and leaves out a portion. There are tens of thousands of clones in the sample; around nine tenths occur only once, and around 0.4% lies in the top ten. Points on this clone: No antigen is known for it.

This chain joins TRBV25-1 and TRBJ2-3; D unresolved. The specimen comprised CD4+ or CD8+ T cells sorted from blood, sampled in a trial of the OX40 agonist ivuxolimab. The TCR sequence derives from an adult with an advanced solid tumor such as melanoma, head and neck, liver or kidney cancer. CDR3 coding DNA: TGTGCCAGCAGTTTTAGAGGCACGGCAGATACGCAGTATTTT. Translating it yields CASSFRGTADTQYF.